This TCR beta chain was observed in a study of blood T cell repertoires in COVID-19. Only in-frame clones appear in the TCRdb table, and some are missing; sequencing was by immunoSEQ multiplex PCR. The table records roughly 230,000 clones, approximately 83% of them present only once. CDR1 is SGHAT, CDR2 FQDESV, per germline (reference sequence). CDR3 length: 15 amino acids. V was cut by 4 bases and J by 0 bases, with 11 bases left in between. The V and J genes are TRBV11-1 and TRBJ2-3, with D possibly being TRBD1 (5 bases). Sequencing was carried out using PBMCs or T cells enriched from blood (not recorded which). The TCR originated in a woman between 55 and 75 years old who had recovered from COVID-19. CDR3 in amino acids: CASSSTATSTDTQYF. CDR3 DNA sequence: TGTGCCAGCAGCTCGACAGCGACTAGCACAGATACGCAGTATTTT.